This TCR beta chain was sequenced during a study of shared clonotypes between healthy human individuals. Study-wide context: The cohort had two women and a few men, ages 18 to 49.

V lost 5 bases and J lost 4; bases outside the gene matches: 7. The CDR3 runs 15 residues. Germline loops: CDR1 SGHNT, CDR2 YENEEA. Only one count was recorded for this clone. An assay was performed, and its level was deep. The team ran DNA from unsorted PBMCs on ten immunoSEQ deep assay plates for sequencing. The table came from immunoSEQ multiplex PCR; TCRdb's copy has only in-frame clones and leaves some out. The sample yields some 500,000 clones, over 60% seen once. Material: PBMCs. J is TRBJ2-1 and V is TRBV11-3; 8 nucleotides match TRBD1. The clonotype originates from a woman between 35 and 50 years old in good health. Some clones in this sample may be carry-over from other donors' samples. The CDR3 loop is CASSLRQGLYNEQFF. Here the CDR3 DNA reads TGTGCCAGCAGCCTCCGACAGGGGCTGTACAATGAGCAGTTCTTC.